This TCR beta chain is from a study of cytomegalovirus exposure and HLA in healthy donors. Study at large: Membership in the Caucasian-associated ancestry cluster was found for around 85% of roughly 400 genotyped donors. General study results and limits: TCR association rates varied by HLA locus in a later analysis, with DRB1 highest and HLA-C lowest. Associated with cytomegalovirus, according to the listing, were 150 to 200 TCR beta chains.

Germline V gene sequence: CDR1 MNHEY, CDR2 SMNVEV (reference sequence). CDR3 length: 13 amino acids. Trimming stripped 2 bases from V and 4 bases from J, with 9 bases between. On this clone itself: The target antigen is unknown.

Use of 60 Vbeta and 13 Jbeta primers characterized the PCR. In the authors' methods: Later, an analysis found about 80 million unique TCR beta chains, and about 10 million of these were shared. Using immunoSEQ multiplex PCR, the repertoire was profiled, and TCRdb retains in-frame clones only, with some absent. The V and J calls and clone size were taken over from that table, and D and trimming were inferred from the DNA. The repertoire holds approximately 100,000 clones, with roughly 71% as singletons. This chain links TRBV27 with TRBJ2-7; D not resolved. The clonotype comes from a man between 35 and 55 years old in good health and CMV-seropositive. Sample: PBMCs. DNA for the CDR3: TGTGCCAGCAGTTTAGGGCTGCTGTACGAGCAGTACTTC. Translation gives CASSLGLLYEQYF.